The TCR beta chain described here comes from a study of blood T cell repertoires in COVID-19 (dated by TCRdb to the early 2020s). Some background on the complete study: Collaborator samples came from the United States, Italy and Spain and covered acute and convalescent phases of COVID-19. The prospective study material was composed of cDNA or gDNA derived from T cells, B-cell-depleted T cells, or PBMCs. Subjects who had been exposed to COVID-19, were actively infected with it, or had recovered from it provided the deeply sampled blood TCRbeta repertoires that made up the dataset. The repertoires were released in a freely available public database meant as a resource for research on the immune response to SARS-CoV-2. The samples were drawn from two sources: the first 160 participants of the ongoing ImmuneRACE study, and over 1,000 subjects contributed by 6 global collaborators. Nearly every sample came with metadata listing a de-identified subject ID, COVID-19 status, age in years and sex. Where HLA class I and class II types were available, the types were taken from metadata supplied by the sample provider, not from assay-based typing.

TCRbeta CDR3 regions were amplified from genomic DNA by means of the immunoSEQ Assay, a bias-controlled multiplex PCR. The original pipeline was this. Nucleated cell counts per sample were estimated from amplification of reference gene primers within the assay. To quantify the absolute abundance of each unique TCRbeta CDR3 rearrangement, sequence reads were collapsed and filtered. For each sample, productive Simpson clonality was calculated as the square root of Simpson's diversity index over productive rearrangements. This immuneACCESS table, as held by TCRdb, lists in-frame sequences with V and J called but not all clones. Of the missing ones, under half trace to an unresolved V gene in checked studies; the others have no known cause. V and J calls and clone size follow that table, whereas D and trimming were derived from the DNA. A total of 110,000 or so clones appear in this sample, roughly four fifths of them only once. Jointly, the top ten make up about an eighth of the sample.

The full study reports these points: The amount of clinical and demographic metadata varied by source and participant and was provided uncurated.

This clone was counted once. Its cognate antigen has yet to be identified. Base qualities are not at hand, and no much larger clone is one base apart. The collaborating institutions used their own protocols to collect whole blood in K2EDTA tubes. For TCRbeta analysis, collaborators shipped samples as frozen whole blood, isolated PBMCs, or DNA extracted from either of those sample types. This sequence was found in a human donor in a cohort sampled during active COVID-19. The specimen sequenced was peripheral blood.

The nucleotide sequence reads TGTGCCAAGCAGGGAGGGAAGGATAACTATGGCTACACCTTC. This codes for CAKQGGKDNYGYTF. Here the chain combines TRBV2 and TRBJ1-2, and TRBD1 may be the D gene, going by 5 matching bases. CDR3 length: 14 amino acids, cysteine to phenylalanine. The CDR3 DNA has 42 bases and is translated from base 1. V sheds 10 bases and J sheds 1 base, leaving 16 bases between their ends. In the germline V gene, CDR1 corresponds to SNHLY and CDR2 to FYNNEI.